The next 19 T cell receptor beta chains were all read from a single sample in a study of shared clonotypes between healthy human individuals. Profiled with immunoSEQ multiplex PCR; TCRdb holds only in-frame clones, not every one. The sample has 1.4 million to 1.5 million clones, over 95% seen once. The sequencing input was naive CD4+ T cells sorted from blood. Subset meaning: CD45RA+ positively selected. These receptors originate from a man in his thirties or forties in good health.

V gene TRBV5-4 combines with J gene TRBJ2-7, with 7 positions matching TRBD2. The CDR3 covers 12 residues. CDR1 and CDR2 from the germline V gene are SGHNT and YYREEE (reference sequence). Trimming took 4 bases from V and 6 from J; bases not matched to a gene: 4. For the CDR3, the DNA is TGTGCCAGCAGCAGCGGGACTCGCGAGCAGTACTTC. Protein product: CASSSGTREQYF.

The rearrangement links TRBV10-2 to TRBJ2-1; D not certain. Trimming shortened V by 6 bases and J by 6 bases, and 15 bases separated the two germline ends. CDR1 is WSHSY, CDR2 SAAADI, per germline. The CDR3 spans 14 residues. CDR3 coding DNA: TGCGCCAGCAGCCCAGCGAGCCTTCTCAATGAGCAGTTCTTC. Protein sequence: CASSPASLLNEQFF.

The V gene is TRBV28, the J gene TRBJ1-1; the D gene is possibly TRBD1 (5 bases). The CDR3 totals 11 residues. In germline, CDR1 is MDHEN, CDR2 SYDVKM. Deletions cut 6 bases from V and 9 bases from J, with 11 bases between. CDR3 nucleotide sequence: TGTGCCAGCAGGGGGGACTTGAAAGCTTTCTTT. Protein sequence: CASRGDLKAFF.

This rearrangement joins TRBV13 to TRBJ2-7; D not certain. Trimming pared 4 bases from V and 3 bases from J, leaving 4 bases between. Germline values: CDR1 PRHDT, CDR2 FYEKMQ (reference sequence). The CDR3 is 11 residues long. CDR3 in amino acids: CASSSFYEQYF. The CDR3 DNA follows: TGTGCCAGCAGCTCATTCTACGAGCAGTACTTC.

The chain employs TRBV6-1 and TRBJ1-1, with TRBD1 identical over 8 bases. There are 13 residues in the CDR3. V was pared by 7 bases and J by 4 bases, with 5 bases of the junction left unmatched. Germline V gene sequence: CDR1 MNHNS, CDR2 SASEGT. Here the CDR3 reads CASTRTGPTEAFF. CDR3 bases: TGTGCCAGCACACGGACAGGGCCCACTGAAGCTTTCTTT.

The CDR3 here is CSVRGDREGTDTQYF. The CDR3 region has the DNA TGCAGCGTTAGGGGGGACAGGGAGGGCACAGATACGCAGTATTTT. The chain couples TRBV29-1 to TRBJ2-3; 9 bases align to TRBD1. Germline loops: CDR1 SQVTM, CDR2 ANQGSEA. Trimming at V came to 5 bases and at J to 1 base, leaving 7 bases not matched to a gene. This CDR3 region has 15 residues.

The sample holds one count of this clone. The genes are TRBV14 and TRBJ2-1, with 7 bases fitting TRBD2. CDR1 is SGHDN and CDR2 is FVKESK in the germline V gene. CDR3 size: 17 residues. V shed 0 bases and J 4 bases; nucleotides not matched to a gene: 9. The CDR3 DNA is TGTGCCAGCAGCCAAGAGCTGGGAGGGAGCCGATACAATGAGCAGTTCTTC. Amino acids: CASSQELGGSRYNEQFF.

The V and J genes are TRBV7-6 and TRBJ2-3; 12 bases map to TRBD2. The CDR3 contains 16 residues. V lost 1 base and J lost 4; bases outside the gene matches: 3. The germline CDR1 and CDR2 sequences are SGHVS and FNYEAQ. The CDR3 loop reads CASSLGTSGTPDTQYF. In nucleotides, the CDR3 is TGTGCCAGCAGCTTAGGGACTAGCGGGACTCCAGATACGCAGTATTTT.

CDR3 DNA: TGTGCCAGCTCGTCCTATCAGGGGAGCGAGACCCAGTACTTC. Translating gives CASSSYQGSETQYF. The V call is TRBV18, the J call TRBJ2-5; perhaps TRBD1 as D (6 bases). This CDR3 contains 14 residues. Germline CDR1 reads KGHSH; CDR2 reads LQKENI. Trimming cost V 6 bases and J 5 bases, with 16 bases left between them.

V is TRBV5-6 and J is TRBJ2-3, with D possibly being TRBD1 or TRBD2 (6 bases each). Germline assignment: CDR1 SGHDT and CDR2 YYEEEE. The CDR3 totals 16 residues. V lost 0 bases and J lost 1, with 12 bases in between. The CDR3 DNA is TGTGCCAGCAGCTTGGGGGGGGCGACGGGCACAGATACGCAGTATTTT. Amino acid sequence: CASSLGGATGTDTQYF.

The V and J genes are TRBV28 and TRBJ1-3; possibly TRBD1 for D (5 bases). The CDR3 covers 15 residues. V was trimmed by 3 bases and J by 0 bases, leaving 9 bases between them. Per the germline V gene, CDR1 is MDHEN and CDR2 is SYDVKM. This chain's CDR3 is CASSLWGDSGNTIYF. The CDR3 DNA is TGTGCCAGCAGTTTGTGGGGGGACTCTGGAAACACCATATATTTT. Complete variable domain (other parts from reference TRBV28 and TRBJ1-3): DVKVTQSSRYLVKRTGEKVFLECVQDMDHENMFWYRQDPGLGLRLIYFSYDVKMKEKGDIPEGYSVSREKKERFSLILESASTNQTSMYLCASSLWGDSGNTIYFGEGSWLTVV.

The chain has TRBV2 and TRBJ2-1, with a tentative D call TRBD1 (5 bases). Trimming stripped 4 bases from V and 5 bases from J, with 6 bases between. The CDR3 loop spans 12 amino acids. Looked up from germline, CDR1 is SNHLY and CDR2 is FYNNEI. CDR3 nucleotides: TGTGCCAGCAGTGGACAGAACAATGAGCAGTTCTTC. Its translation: CASSGQNNEQFF.

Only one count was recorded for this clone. DNA for the CDR3: TGTGCCAGCAGCTTAACTAGTCCCCTCAATGAGCAGTTCTTC. The encoded protein is CASSLTSPLNEQFF. This sequence joins TRBV11-2 and TRBJ2-1; D might be TRBD2 (5 bases). The V end was cut by 2 bases, the J end by 6 bases, with 11 bases between. Germline V lookup: CDR1 SGHAT, CDR2 FQNNGV. The CDR3 is 14 amino acids.

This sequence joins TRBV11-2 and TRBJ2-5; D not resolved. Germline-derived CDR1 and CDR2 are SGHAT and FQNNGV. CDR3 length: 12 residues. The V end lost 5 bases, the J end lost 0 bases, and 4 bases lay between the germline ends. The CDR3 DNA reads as TGTGCCAGCAGCATAAACCAAGAGACCCAGTACTTC. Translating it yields CASSINQETQYF.

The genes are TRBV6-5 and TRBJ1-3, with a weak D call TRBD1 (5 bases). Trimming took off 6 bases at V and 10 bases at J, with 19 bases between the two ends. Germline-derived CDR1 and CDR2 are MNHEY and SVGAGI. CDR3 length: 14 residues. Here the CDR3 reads CASRETGRGLTIYF. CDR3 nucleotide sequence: TGTGCCAGCAGGGAAACAGGTCGCGGTTTGACCATATATTTT.

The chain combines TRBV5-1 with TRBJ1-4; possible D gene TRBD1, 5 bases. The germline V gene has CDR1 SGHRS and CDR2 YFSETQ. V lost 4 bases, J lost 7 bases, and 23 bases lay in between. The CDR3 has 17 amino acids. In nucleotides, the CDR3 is TGCGCCAGCAGCCTTAGGGGAAACGACGGTTCTTCTGAAAAACTGTTTTTT. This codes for CASSLRGNDGSSEKLFF.

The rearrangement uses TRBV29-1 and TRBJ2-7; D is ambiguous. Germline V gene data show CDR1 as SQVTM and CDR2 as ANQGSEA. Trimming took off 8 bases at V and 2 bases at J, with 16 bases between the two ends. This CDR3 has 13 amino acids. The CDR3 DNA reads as TGCAGCCGTCCGGGCCAGTGGACCTACGAGCAGTACTTC. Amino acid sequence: CSRPGQWTYEQYF.

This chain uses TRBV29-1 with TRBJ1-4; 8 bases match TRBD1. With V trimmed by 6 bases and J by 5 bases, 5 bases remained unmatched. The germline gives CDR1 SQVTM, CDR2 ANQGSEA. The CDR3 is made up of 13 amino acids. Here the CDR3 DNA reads TGCAGCGTATCGACAGGGGCCAATGAAAAACTGTTTTTT. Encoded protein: CSVSTGANEKLFF.

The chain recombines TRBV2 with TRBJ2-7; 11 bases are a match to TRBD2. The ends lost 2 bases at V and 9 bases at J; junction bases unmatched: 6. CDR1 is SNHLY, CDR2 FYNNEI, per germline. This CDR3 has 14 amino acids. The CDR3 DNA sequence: TGTGCCAGCAGTGAAAGGCTAGCGGGAGGTTGGCAGTACTTC. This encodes CASSERLAGGWQYF.